A single sample is the source of the 2 T cell receptor beta chains below, sequenced in a study of control samples from healthy donors and cancer patients. Sequencing used immunoSEQ multiplex PCR; TCRdb keeps in-frame clones, though not all of them. The sample has about 110,000 clones; roughly 90% are singletons. The material sequenced was blood. These receptors came from a woman aged 50 to 65 in good health.

The V call is TRBV9, the J call TRBJ1-1, with D possibly TRBD1 on 6 matching bases. Germline lookup yields CDR1 SGDLS and CDR2 YYNGEE. V was cut by 0 bases and J by 10 bases, with 13 bases left in between. The CDR3 has 13 residues. CDR3 DNA sequence: TGTGCCAGCAGCGTAGAGGGCACAGGGACAGCTTTCTTT. It specifies CASSVEGTGTAFF.

The chain links TRBV4-3 to TRBJ2-3; D may match TRBD1 or TRBD2 (6 bases each). V gave up 3 bases and J gave up 5 bases, with 30 bases separating them. The germline gives CDR1 LGHNA, CDR2 YSLEER. This CDR3 has 20 amino acids. The chain's CDR3 is CASSHRVSPLANRGVDTQYF. The DNA for the CDR3 is TGCGCCAGCAGCCACCGGGTCTCTCCGTTAGCAAATAGGGGGGTAGATACGCAGTATTTT.